This TCR beta chain was documented in a study of Ad26.COV2.S vaccination and SARS-CoV-2 variants. Trimming pared 1 base from V and 10 bases from J, leaving 8 bases between. The CDR3 consists of 13 residues. Germline-derived CDR1 and CDR2 are LGHDT and YNNKEL (reference sequence). Treatment reported: some 19 received Ad26.COV2.S at low or high dose, single or two shots; roughly five received placebo; per-sample allocation not given. Collection of samples fell on day 63 after the first vaccine or placebo injection. Method: immunoSEQ multiplex PCR; TCRdb's copy keeps in-frame clones and lacks some. This sample yields approximately 480,000 clones, of which approximately 88% are seen a single time; over 10% belongs to the top ten.

The material was peripheral blood, obtained in a trial of Ad26.COV2.S vaccine versus placebo. This receptor was obtained from a person between 18 and 60 years old who received the Ad26.COV2.S COVID-19 vaccine or a placebo. J is TRBJ2-6 and V is TRBV3-1 (or the pseudogene TRBV3-2); D is unresolved. The CDR3 protein is CASSQGQLNVLTF. The CDR3 DNA reads as TGTGCCAGCAGCCAAGGTCAGCTGAACGTCCTGACTTTC.